The clone carrying this T cell receptor (beta chain) was seen more than once but under ten times. Its antigen is not known. These data are taken from a study of vaccination and CD4 T cells after COVID-19. Study in general: Median time from second vaccine dose to sampling was roughly 72 days (14 to 241).

Treatment indicated: roughly 10-day PBMC culture with coronavirus spike peptide pools or control peptides (ViraFEST assay). Between the trimmed V and J ends, which lost 3 bases and 8 bases, there was a span of 4 bases. The V gene's germline CDR1 is LNHDA and CDR2 SQIVND (reference sequence). The CDR3 runs 11 residues. CD4+ T cells that had been cultured provided DNA sequenced with the Oncomine TCR Beta short-read assay. TCRdb processed the PCR reads anew with MiXCR; each CDR3 protein has one entry. This table holds 3,500 to 4,000 distinct CDR3 sequences, 11% to 15% found once. The receptor was isolated from a human donor who had recovered from COVID-19. The sample was CD4+ T cells from blood, cultured in vitro. The chain is built from TRBV19 and TRBJ1-4; D unclear. The CDR3 reads CASSIREKLFF. The CDR3 bases are TGTGCCAGTAGTATTCGCGAAAAACTGTTTTTT.